These 16 T cell receptor beta chains originate from one sample sequenced in a study of blood T cell repertoires in COVID-19. The data were produced by immunoSEQ multiplex PCR, yet TCRdb's version contains in-frame clones alone and is incomplete. The sample has around 300,000 clones; around nine tenths are singletons. Sequencing input: PBMCs or T cells enriched from blood (not recorded which). The receptors shown here come from a middle-aged woman who had recovered from COVID-19.

V is TRBV24-1 and J is TRBJ1-2, with 8 bases identical to TRBD1. V lost 9 bases, J lost 8 bases, and 16 bases stayed unmatched. The CDR3 consists of 15 residues. In germline, CDR1 is KGHDR, CDR2 SFDVKD. In DNA form, the CDR3 reads TGTGCCACCGGAACCGGGACAGGAGCTTTTGGCGGCTACACCTTC. Protein sequence: CATGTGTGAFGGYTF.

This chain links TRBV14 with TRBJ2-3; tentative D call: TRBD2 (6 bases). The CDR3 covers 18 residues. Trimming stripped 1 base from V and 2 bases from J, with 19 bases between. Germline loops: CDR1 SGHDN, CDR2 FVKESK. CDR3 nucleotide sequence: TGTGCCAGCAGCCAAGCTTACGGGACTGGAAGCCTCACAGATACGCAGTATTTT. This encodes CASSQAYGTGSLTDTQYF.

A single count supports this clone. V gene TRBV7-9 combines with J gene TRBJ1-4; D is perhaps TRBD1 (5 bases). The germline CDR1 and CDR2 sequences are SEHNR and FQNEAQ (reference sequence). Trimming cost V 3 bases and J 5 bases, with 13 bases left between them. The CDR3 runs 15 residues. CDR3 sequence reads: CASSFGARVNEKLFF. In DNA form, the CDR3 reads TGTGCCAGCAGCTTTGGCGCCAGGGTGAATGAAAAACTGTTTTTT.

The chain combines TRBV5-1 with TRBJ2-7; TRBD2 might be the D (6 bases). Germline CDR1 is SGHRS and CDR2 is YFSETQ. This CDR3 has 16 amino acids. Deletions cut 5 bases from V and 0 bases from J, with 18 bases between. The CDR3 protein is CASREGGYISSYEQYF. CDR3 nucleotides: TGCGCCAGCAGGGAGGGTGGTTACATAAGCTCCTACGAGCAGTACTTC.

The gene calls are TRBV14 and TRBJ2-7; D gene unclear. CDR3 size: 14 residues. From germline, CDR1 is SGHDN and CDR2 FVKESK. Trimming removed 0 bases at V and 5 bases at J, with 11 bases between. CDR3 sequence: CASSQDLERDEQYF. CDR3 bases: TGTGCCAGCAGCCAAGATCTCGAACGGGACGAGCAGTACTTC.

The chain combines TRBV3-1 (or the pseudogene TRBV3-2) with TRBJ1-2; 9 nucleotides match TRBD1. The CDR3 loop spans 17 amino acids. J lost 7 bases, V lost 4 bases, and 16 bases had no gene match. Germline V gene data show CDR1 as LGHDT and CDR2 as YNNKEL (reference sequence). CDR3 sequence: CASSLGPGTGFVGGYTF. CDR3 DNA: TGTGCCAGCAGCCTCGGTCCAGGGACAGGGTTTGTCGGTGGCTACACCTTC.

The chain uses TRBV13 and TRBJ2-7; 9 nucleotides agree with TRBD1. J was trimmed by 6 bases and V by 5 bases; bases with no gene match: 5. The CDR3 loop spans 13 amino acids. From germline, CDR1 is PRHDT and CDR2 FYEKMQ (reference sequence). CDR3 sequence reads: CASSPGQGGEQYF. Written as DNA, the CDR3 is TGTGCCAGCAGCCCGGGACAGGGCGGCGAGCAGTACTTC.

The chain couples TRBV10-1 to TRBJ2-2; maybe TRBD1 (5 bases). The CDR3 runs to 14 residues. V was pared by 5 bases and J by 5 bases, with 12 bases between. Germline V gives CDR1 WNHNN, CDR2 SYGVQD (reference sequence). CDR3 residues: CASSRQMVTGELFF. Here the CDR3 DNA reads TGCGCCAGCAGTCGACAGATGGTGACCGGGGAGCTGTTTTTT.

J is TRBJ2-1 and V is TRBV20-1; D gene ambiguous. Trimming removed 3 bases from V and 4 bases from J, with 13 bases in between. The CDR3 extends over 14 amino acids. Germline CDR1 and CDR2: DFQATT and SNEGSKA (reference sequence). The DNA for the CDR3 is TGCAGTGCTAGTTTTCCAGGCGCTTACAATGAGCAGTTCTTC. Translating gives CSASFPGAYNEQFF.

This clone was recorded a few times. The chain recombines TRBV7-3 with TRBJ2-5; no firm D call. This CDR3 has 13 amino acids. V lost 3 bases to trimming and J lost 4 bases, with 9 bases between them. Germline-derived CDR1 and CDR2 are SGHTA and FQGTGA. The CDR3 coding sequence is TGTGCCAGCAGCTTCGGCTCGGGAGAGACCCAGTACTTC. Amino acid sequence: CASSFGSGETQYF. The variable domain in full, completed from reference TRBV7-3 and TRBJ2-5, reads GAGVSQTPSNKVTEKGKYVELRCDPISGHTALYWYRQSLGQGPEFLIYFQGTGAADDSGLPNDRFFAVRPEGSVSTLKIQRTERGDSAVYLCASSFGSGETQYFGPGTRLLVL.

Here the CDR3 DNA reads TGTGCCAGCAGCCTACAAGGGGGGGCTCTCACTGAAGCTTTCTTT. Translated: CASSLQGGALTEAFF. The gene calls are TRBV5-4 and TRBJ1-1; TRBD1 is a possible D gene (6 bases). Trimming took 4 bases from V and 4 from J, leaving 17 bases between them. Germline CDR1 and CDR2: SGHNT and YYREEE (reference sequence). The CDR3 runs to 15 residues.

This clone was detected only once. This chain links TRBV5-1 with TRBJ1-5; 9 bases fit TRBD1. Trimming cost V 2 bases and J 7 bases; bases outside gene matches: 4. The CDR3 extends over 14 amino acids. Germline CDR1 SGHRS, CDR2 YFSETQ. This chain's CDR3 is CASSFRQGGQPQHF. The CDR3 DNA sequence: TGCGCCAGCAGCTTTAGACAGGGGGGACAGCCCCAGCATTTT.

The chain combines TRBV27 with TRBJ1-5, with 8 bases that match TRBD1. The CDR3 totals 14 residues. The V gene end was trimmed by 8 bases and the J gene end by 7 bases; junction bases not matched to a gene: 10. Germline V gives CDR1 MNHEY, CDR2 SMNVEV (reference sequence). In DNA, the CDR3 is TGTGCCAGCGGAACCGGACAGGGTAAACAGCCCCAGCATTTT. The encoded protein is CASGTGQGKQPQHF.

V gene TRBV23-1 combines with J gene TRBJ2-3; 10 bases are shared with TRBD2. TRBV23-1 qualifies as an ORF whose function is uncertain. The CDR3 totals 19 residues. V trimming: 4 bases; J trimming: 2 bases; junction bases outside the gene matches: 15. CDR3 DNA: TGCGCCAGCAGTCCGTCCCAGGAGCCTAGCGGGAGCTTCACAGATACGCAGTATTTT. It translates to CASSPSQEPSGSFTDTQYF.

The CDR3, as DNA: TGTGCCAGCAGCCAGGGTTACCCTAACTATGGCTACACCTTC. Residues: CASSQGYPNYGYTF. The chain is built from TRBV6-5 and TRBJ1-2; a weak D match, TRBD1 (5 bases). From germline, CDR1 is MNHEY and CDR2 SVGAGI. This CDR3 comprises 14 residues. V was clipped by 6 bases and J by 0 bases, with 11 bases between them.

V is TRBV3-1 (or the pseudogene TRBV3-2) and J is TRBJ2-7; TRBD2 matches 12 bases. Trimming cost V 3 bases and J 1 base; bases outside gene matches: 4. The CDR3 sequence is 16 residues long. Germline V gene lookup returns CDR1 LGHDT and CDR2 YNNKEL (reference sequence). The CDR3 DNA reads TGTGCCAGCAGCCAGCTGGGACTAGCGGGTTCCTACGAGCAGTACTTC. Translation: CASSQLGLAGSYEQYF.